This T cell receptor (beta chain) was identified in a study of blood T cell repertoires in COVID-19. Overall study: Acute and convalescent COVID-19 samples came from the United States, Italy and Spain.

This CDR3 has 13 amino acids. V was clipped by 2 bases and J by 5 bases, with 6 bases between them. The germline V gene encodes CDR1 KGHDR and CDR2 SFDVKD. As originally analysed: Researchers report that nucleated cell counts were estimated from reference gene primer amplification. The data were produced by immunoSEQ multiplex PCR, yet TCRdb's version contains in-frame clones alone and is incomplete. For V, J and clone size, that table is used; D and trimming come from the DNA. The sample lists a few hundred thousand clones; approximately 93% were seen once. Grouping used clinical history reported by participants in a survey and questionnaire.

Material: PBMCs or T cells enriched from blood (not recorded which). The TCR sequence derives from a woman aged 40 to 50 who had been exposed to COVID-19. The chain couples TRBV24-1 to TRBJ2-1; no clear D. DNA for the CDR3: TGTGCCACCAGTGATTGGCAGGACAATGAGCAGTTCTTC. Protein product: CATSDWQDNEQFF.